This passage covers 14 T cell receptor beta chains from one sample sequenced in a study of tumor-infiltrating lymphocytes in primary liver carcinoma. The researchers obtained blood RNA from unsorted whole blood and also extracted germline DNA. TCR beta cDNA was made from approximately 540 ng total RNA with a constant-region primer. Library construction for TCR beta comprised three nested multiplex PCR rounds performed with slightly modified ARM-PCR. Two initial PCR rounds of around 10 cycles each paired TRBV1-TRBV30 forward primers with a C-beta reverse primer. TCRdb recomputed calls from the multiplex PCR reads with MiXCR, one row per CDR3 protein. The profile shows 300,000 to 350,000 distinct CDR3 sequences, 50% to 60% of them singletons. Sequencing was done on a sample of peripheral blood. Every receptor here comes from a young woman with primary liver carcinoma and hepatitis B virus infection.

This clonotype has just a few counts. The gene calls are TRBV6-6 and TRBJ1-4; D is uncertain. The V end lost 8 bases, the J end lost 6 bases, and 16 bases lay between the germline ends. This CDR3 has 14 residues. CDR1 and CDR2 from the germline V gene are MNHNY and SVGAGI (reference sequence). The CDR3 sequence: CASVVDLGYEKLFF. The CDR3 DNA reads as TGTGCCAGCGTGGTGGATCTCGGTTATGAAAAACTGTTTTTT.

Remarks on this clonotype: A clone one base away is much larger, so this may be a read error. The rearrangement uses TRBV6-2 or TRBV6-3 and TRBJ2-1, with D hard to call. CDR1 and CDR2 (germline): MNHEY, SVGEGT. The CDR3 runs to 12 residues. CDR3 region: CASSYLKNEQSF. CDR3 DNA: TGTGCCAGCAGTTATTTAAAAAATGAGCAGTCCTTC.

For this clonotype: This may stem from a read error, because a much larger clone lies one nucleotide away. The chain recombines TRBV29-1 with TRBJ1-4; 8 positions agree with TRBD1. CDR1 and CDR2 (germline): SQVTM, ANQGSEA. The CDR3 is 13 amino acids. The CDR3 spells CSVTGEMDEKLLF. The CDR3 DNA sequence: TGCAGCGTGACAGGGGAAATGGATGAAAAACTGCTTTTT.

The chain carries TRBV29-1 and TRBJ2-3; D perhaps matches TRBD2 (7 bases). The CDR3 contains 15 residues. The ends were cut back, 3 bases at V and 3 bases at J, with 16 bases in the middle. Per germline, CDR1 SQVTM and CDR2 ANQGSEA. CDR3 DNA: TGCAGCGTTGAGGGATTGAGGGGGGGAACAGATACGCAGTATTTT. Translating it yields CSVEGLRGGTDTQYF.

Of note for this clonotype: Mismatch with germline at one junction end may stem from a read error. The chain combines TRBV12-3 or TRBV12-4 with TRBJ2-1; D might be TRBD1 (6 bases). CDR3 size: 12 residues. DNA for the CDR3: TGTGCCAGAAGTTTTGGGGGCCATGAGCAGTTCTTC. This codes for CARSFGGHEQFF.

With regard to this clonotype: A much larger clone lies a single base off, so this may be a read error. This rearrangement joins TRBV5-4 to TRBJ1-1; D is unclear. Germline V gives CDR1 SGHNT, CDR2 YYREEE (reference sequence). The CDR3 length is 11 residues. V lost 4 bases and J 6 bases, leaving 7 bases between the germline ends. The CDR3 region is CASSTNAEAFF. CDR3 coding DNA: TGTGCCAGCAGCACGAATGCTGAAGCTTTCTTT.

As regards this clonotype: A read error may be the cause here, since a much bigger clone is one base away. V usage is TRBV29-1 and J usage is TRBJ1-1, with D unresolved. Germline CDR1 is SQVTM and CDR2 is ANQGSEA. V was shortened by 7 bases and J by 3 bases, with 12 bases between the two germline ends. This CDR3 comprises 12 residues. The CDR3 loop reads CSEYRIYTEAFF. For the CDR3, the DNA is TGCAGCGAGTATAGGATTTACACTGAAGCTTTCTTT.

This clonotype was seen once. This chain uses TRBV7-9 with TRBJ1-3; weak D call: TRBD1 (6 bases). The V end lost 4 bases, the J end lost 5 bases, and 18 bases lay between the germline ends. CDR3 length: 16 residues. Germline V gene lookup returns CDR1 SEHNR and CDR2 FQNEAQ (reference sequence). As DNA, the CDR3 is TGTGCCAGCAGCTCACTACTCCAGGGGAGGCGAAACACCATATATTTT. It specifies CASSSLLQGRRNTIYF.

Of note for this clonotype: The germline gene is not matched at one end of the junction; a read error may be the cause. The chain combines TRBV4-1 with TRBJ1-1; possible D gene TRBD1, 6 bases. From germline, CDR1 is MGHRA and CDR2 YSYEKL. This CDR3 is 15 amino acids long. The CDR3 loop is CASSQAKPNRAEAFF. The CDR3 DNA reads TGCGCCAGCAGCCAAGCCAAGCCTAACAGGGCAGAAGCCTTCTTT.

The chain couples TRBV11-2 to TRBJ1-1; D perhaps matches TRBD1 (5 bases). The CDR3 consists of 17 residues. V was trimmed by 3 bases and J by 8 bases, leaving 25 bases between them. Germline V gene data show CDR1 as SGHAT and CDR2 as FQNNGV. CDR3 in DNA: TGTGCCAGCAGCTTTCACCGACAGAGAAAGGAGACCACCGAAGCTTTCTTT. Its protein product is CASSFHRQRKETTEAFF.

V is TRBV6-2 or TRBV6-3 and J is TRBJ2-1; D is unclear. The CDR3 contains 15 residues. Germline V gene lookup returns CDR1 MNHEY and CDR2 SVGEGT. The V gene lost 10 bases and the J gene lost 4 bases, with 20 bases spanning the gap. CDR3 nucleotide sequence: TGTGCCACCGAACCCATATCCCCTGGGTACAATGAGCAGTTCTTC. It yields the protein CATEPISPGYNEQFF.

The rearrangement links TRBV14 to TRBJ2-7; 7 bases are shared with TRBD2. Germline CDR1 SGHDN, CDR2 FVKESK. The V segment lost 2 bases and the J segment 5 bases; nucleotides outside the gene matches: 9. The CDR3 covers 15 residues. In DNA, the CDR3 is TGTGCCAGCAGCCAAAAACTACCCCGGGGGGACGAGCAGTACTTC. Translating it yields CASSQKLPRGDEQYF.

Worth noting for this clonotype: A much larger clone lies a single base off, so this may be a read error. Because the CDR3 is missing its conserved closing phenylalanine or tryptophan, this is likely a read error. The chain carries TRBV29-1 and TRBJ1-2, with 9 bases fitting TRBD1. V lost 6 bases to trimming and J lost 7 bases; unmatched junction nucleotides: 9. This CDR3 has 13 amino acids. Germline V gives CDR1 SQVTM, CDR2 ANQGSEA. The CDR3, as DNA: TGCAGCGTCGAGGACAGGGGAGGACCTGGCTACACCTTA. Translating it yields CSVEDRGGPGYTL.

The table lists this clonotype with a few counts. The chain employs TRBV6-1 and TRBJ2-7, with 13 bases fitting TRBD2. CDR3 length: 18 residues. Germline CDR1 and CDR2: MNHNS and SASEGT. Trimming removed 10 bases from V and 5 bases from J; junction bases left unmatched: 20. CDR3 sequence reads: CAIGTSGIPRGWKNEQYF. The CDR3 bases are TGTGCCATCGGGACTAGCGGGATACCTCGGGGATGGAAAAACGAGCAGTACTTC.